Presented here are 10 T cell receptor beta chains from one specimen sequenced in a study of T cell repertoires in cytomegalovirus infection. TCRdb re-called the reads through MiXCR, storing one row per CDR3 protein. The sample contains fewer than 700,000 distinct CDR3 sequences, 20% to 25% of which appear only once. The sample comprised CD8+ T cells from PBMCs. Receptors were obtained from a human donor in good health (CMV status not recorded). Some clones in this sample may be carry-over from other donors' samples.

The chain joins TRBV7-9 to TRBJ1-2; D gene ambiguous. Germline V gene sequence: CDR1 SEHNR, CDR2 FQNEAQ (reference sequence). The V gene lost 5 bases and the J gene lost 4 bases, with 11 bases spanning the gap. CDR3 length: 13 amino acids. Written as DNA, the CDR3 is TGTGCCAGCAGCGCCGACGATCGCTATGGCTACACCTTC. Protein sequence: CASSADDRYGYTF.

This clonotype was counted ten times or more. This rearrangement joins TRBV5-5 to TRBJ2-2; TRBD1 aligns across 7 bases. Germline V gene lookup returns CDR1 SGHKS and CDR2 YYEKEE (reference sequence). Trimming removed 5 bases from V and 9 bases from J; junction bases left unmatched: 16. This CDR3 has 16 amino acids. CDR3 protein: CASSPTGTAGIRELFF. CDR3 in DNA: TGTGCCAGCAGTCCCACCGGGACAGCCGGGATCCGGGAGCTGTTTTTT.

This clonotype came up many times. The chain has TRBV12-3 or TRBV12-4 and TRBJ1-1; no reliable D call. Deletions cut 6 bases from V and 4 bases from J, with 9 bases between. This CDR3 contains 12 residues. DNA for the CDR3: TGTGCCAGCAGCCACGGAGGCACTGAAGCTTTCTTT. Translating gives CASSHGGTEAFF.

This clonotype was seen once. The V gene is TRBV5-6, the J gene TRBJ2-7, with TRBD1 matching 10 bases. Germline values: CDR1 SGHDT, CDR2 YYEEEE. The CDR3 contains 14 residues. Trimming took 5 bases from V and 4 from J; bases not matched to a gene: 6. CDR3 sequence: CASRPGTGVYEQYF. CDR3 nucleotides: TGTGCCAGCAGACCCGGGACAGGGGTGTACGAGCAGTACTTC.

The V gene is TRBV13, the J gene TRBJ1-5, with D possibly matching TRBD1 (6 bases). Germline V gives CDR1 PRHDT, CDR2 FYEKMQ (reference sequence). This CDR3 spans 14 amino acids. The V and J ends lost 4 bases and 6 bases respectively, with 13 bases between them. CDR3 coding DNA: TGTGCCAGCAGCTCACCAGGGGAGGGTCAGCCCCAGCATTTT. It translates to CASSSPGEGQPQHF.

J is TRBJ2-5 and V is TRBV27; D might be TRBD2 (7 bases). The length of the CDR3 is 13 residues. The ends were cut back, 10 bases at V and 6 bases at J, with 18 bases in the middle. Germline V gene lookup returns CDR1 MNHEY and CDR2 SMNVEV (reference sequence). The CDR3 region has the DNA TGTGCCAACAGAGGGGGGGTCGGAAAGACCCAGTACTTC. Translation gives CANRGGVGKTQYF.

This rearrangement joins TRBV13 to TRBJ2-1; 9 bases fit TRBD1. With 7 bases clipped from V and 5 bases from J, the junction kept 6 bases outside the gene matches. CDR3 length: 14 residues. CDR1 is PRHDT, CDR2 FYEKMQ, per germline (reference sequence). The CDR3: CASIRTGEDNEQFF. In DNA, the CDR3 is TGTGCCAGCATCCGGACAGGGGAGGACAATGAGCAGTTCTTC.

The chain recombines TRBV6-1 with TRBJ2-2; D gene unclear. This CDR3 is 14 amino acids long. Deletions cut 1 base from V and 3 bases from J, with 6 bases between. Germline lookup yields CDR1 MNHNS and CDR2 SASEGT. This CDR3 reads CASSEGSYTGELFF. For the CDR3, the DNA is TGTGCCAGCAGTGAAGGGTCATACACCGGGGAGCTGTTTTTT.

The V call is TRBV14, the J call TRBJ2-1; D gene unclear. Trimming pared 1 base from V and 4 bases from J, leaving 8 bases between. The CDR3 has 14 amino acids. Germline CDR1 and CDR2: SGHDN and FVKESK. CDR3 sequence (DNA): TGTGCCAGCAGCCAAGGTACAGAGTACAATGAGCAGTTCTTC. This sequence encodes CASSQGTEYNEQFF.

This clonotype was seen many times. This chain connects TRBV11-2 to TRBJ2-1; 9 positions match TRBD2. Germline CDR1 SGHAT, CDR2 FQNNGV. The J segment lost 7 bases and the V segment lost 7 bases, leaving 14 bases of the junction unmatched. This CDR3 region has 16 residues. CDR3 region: CASKSLRGGLLNEQFF. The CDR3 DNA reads TGTGCCAGCAAATCGTTGCGGGGGGGCCTTTTGAATGAGCAGTTCTTC.